A selection of T cell receptor beta chains follows, all from one sample in a study of graft-versus-host responses after intestinal transplantation. Profiling relied on immunoSEQ multiplex PCR, and the TCRdb table lists in-frame clones only, not all of them. The sample lists fewer than 5,000 clones, around 43% occurring once. Sequencing was performed on alloreactive CD8+ T cells from a mixed lymphocyte reaction culture, taken before transplantation. Source of these receptors: a human patient who was an organ donor for intestinal transplantation. CDR3s include the opening cysteine and the closing phenylalanine or tryptophan.

cdr3_length: 13; v_call: TRBV5-4; j_call: TRBJ2-1; cdr3_aa: CASSWTSWDEQFF
cdr3_length: 15; v_call: TRBV15; j_call: TRBJ1-1; cdr3_aa: CATSRDGEENTEAFF
cdr3_length: 14; v_call: TRBV9; j_call: TRBJ2-1; cdr3_aa: CASSVMQGGDEQFF
cdr3_length: 16; v_call: TRBV27; j_call: TRBJ2-7; cdr3_aa: CASSYPGHHPPYEQYF
cdr3_length: 19; v_call: TRBV7-2; j_call: TRBJ1-1; cdr3_aa: CASSLVWVGALGKNTEAFF
cdr3_length: 15; v_call: TRBV5-4; j_call: TRBJ2-3; cdr3_aa: CASSSGLTSTDTQYF
cdr3_length: 18; v_call: TRBV5-8; j_call: TRBJ2-7; cdr3_aa: CASSLGWSGLAGAYEQYF
cdr3_length: 16; v_call: TRBV7-2; j_call: TRBJ2-5; cdr3_aa: CASSLTLDNPAETQYF
cdr3_length: 16; v_call: TRBV2; j_call: TRBJ2-5; cdr3_aa: CASSDSGRSRVETQYF
cdr3_length: 16; v_call: TRBV15; j_call: TRBJ1-4; cdr3_aa: CATSPRQGFSNEKLFF
cdr3_length: 14; v_call: TRBV28; j_call: TRBJ1-3; cdr3_aa: CASSTGGSGNTIYF
cdr3_length: 14; v_call: TRBV29-1; j_call: TRBJ2-7; cdr3_aa: CSVLWTGKPYEQYF
cdr3_length: 17; v_call: TRBV29-1; j_call: TRBJ2-1; cdr3_aa: CSVEGLAGERTYNEQFF
cdr3_length: 16; v_call: TRBV28; j_call: TRBJ1-3; cdr3_aa: CASSKRQGHSGNTIYF
cdr3_length: 15; v_call: TRBV19; j_call: TRBJ2-7; cdr3_aa: CASSILTSGSYEQYF
cdr3_length: 17; v_call: TRBV9; j_call: TRBJ2-1; cdr3_aa: CASSGPGLAGVRDEQFF
cdr3_length: 15; v_call: TRBV5-2; j_call: TRBJ2-1; cdr3_aa: CASSLGTAGDNEQFF
cdr3_length: 13; v_call: TRBV6-6; j_call: TRBJ1-4; cdr3_aa: CASSYQTGEKLFF
cdr3_length: 17; v_call: TRBV15; j_call: TRBJ2-7; cdr3_aa: CATSRDTAGGGGDEQYF
cdr3_length: 15; v_call: TRBV4-3; j_call: TRBJ2-7; cdr3_aa: CASSQDWDRGYEQYF